These T cell receptor beta chains were read from a single sample in a study of T cell clonotyping in hematopoietic cell transplantation. Repertoires were generated with immunoSEQ multiplex PCR, while TCRdb's copy carries only in-frame clones and drops some. The table lists tens of thousands of clones, 90% to 96% of them singletons. The sequencing here drew on peripheral blood mononuclear cells, taken before stem cell transplant. The receptors come from a woman aged 45-65 years with acute myeloid leukemia. Some clones in this sample may be carry-over from other donors' samples. The conserved cysteine and the conserved F or W are not part of the CDR3 here. The order of the fields is CDR3 protein, CDR3 length, V gene, J gene, D gene, clone size. A D gene is named only where the DNA matches it firmly. Some rows mark clone size as missing; the rest say once, few, many or name a class of expanded clone.

CDR3 protein: ASSYKGTTEAF
CDR3 length: 11
V gene: TRBV6-6
J gene: TRBJ1-1
D gene: NA
clone size: NA

CDR3 protein: ASTPDGSNQPQH
CDR3 length: 12
V gene: TRBV27
J gene: TRBJ1-5
D gene: NA
clone size: NA

CDR3 protein: ASSTPQGTGNTIY
CDR3 length: 13
V gene: TRBV7-2
J gene: TRBJ1-3
D gene: NA
clone size: NA

CDR3 protein: ASRRQGARANVLT
CDR3 length: 13
V gene: TRBV28
J gene: TRBJ2-6
D gene: TRBD1
clone size: few

CDR3 protein: ASSLERYGEQY
CDR3 length: 11
V gene: TRBV5-4
J gene: TRBJ2-7
D gene: NA
clone size: NA

CDR3 protein: ASIPRTVYSPLH
CDR3 length: 12
V gene: TRBV5-4
J gene: TRBJ1-6
D gene: NA
clone size: NA

CDR3 protein: ASKRTGGGGRNTGELF
CDR3 length: 16
V gene: TRBV28
J gene: TRBJ2-2
D gene: TRBD1
clone size: NA

CDR3 protein: ASSYTTVDNSPLH
CDR3 length: 13
V gene: TRBV6-5
J gene: TRBJ1-6
D gene: NA
clone size: NA

CDR3 protein: ASSPTTYSYEQY
CDR3 length: 12
V gene: TRBV6-1
J gene: TRBJ2-7
D gene: NA
clone size: NA

CDR3 protein: ASSFFPDLAAGANVLT
CDR3 length: 16
V gene: TRBV11-1
J gene: TRBJ2-6
D gene: NA
clone size: few

CDR3 protein: AWAKSTEAF
CDR3 length: 9
V gene: TRBV30
J gene: TRBJ1-1
D gene: NA
clone size: NA

CDR3 protein: ATRRGATYQETQY
CDR3 length: 13
V gene: TRBV6-5
J gene: TRBJ2-5
D gene: NA
clone size: NA

CDR3 protein: ASTEGRFVVYEQY
CDR3 length: 13
V gene: TRBV2
J gene: TRBJ2-7
D gene: NA
clone size: NA

CDR3 protein: ASSVGQETQY
CDR3 length: 10
V gene: TRBV6-5
J gene: TRBJ2-5
D gene: NA
clone size: NA

CDR3 protein: ASSLQGGEQY
CDR3 length: 10
V gene: TRBV28
J gene: TRBJ2-7
D gene: NA
clone size: NA

CDR3 protein: ASSPRQGRGTGELF
CDR3 length: 14
V gene: TRBV5-1
J gene: TRBJ2-2
D gene: TRBD1
clone size: NA

CDR3 protein: ASSLLVTGELF
CDR3 length: 11
V gene: TRBV11-3
J gene: TRBJ2-2
D gene: NA
clone size: NA

CDR3 protein: ASNHGTEYNSPLH
CDR3 length: 13
V gene: TRBV6-1
J gene: TRBJ1-6
D gene: TRBD1
clone size: NA

CDR3 protein: ASSMTGRQETQY
CDR3 length: 12
V gene: TRBV28
J gene: TRBJ2-5
D gene: NA
clone size: NA

CDR3 protein: ASSQGRYGYT
CDR3 length: 10
V gene: TRBV6-4
J gene: TRBJ1-2
D gene: NA
clone size: NA

CDR3 protein: ASNILGIGQQPQH
CDR3 length: 13
V gene: TRBV6-1
J gene: TRBJ1-5
D gene: NA
clone size: NA